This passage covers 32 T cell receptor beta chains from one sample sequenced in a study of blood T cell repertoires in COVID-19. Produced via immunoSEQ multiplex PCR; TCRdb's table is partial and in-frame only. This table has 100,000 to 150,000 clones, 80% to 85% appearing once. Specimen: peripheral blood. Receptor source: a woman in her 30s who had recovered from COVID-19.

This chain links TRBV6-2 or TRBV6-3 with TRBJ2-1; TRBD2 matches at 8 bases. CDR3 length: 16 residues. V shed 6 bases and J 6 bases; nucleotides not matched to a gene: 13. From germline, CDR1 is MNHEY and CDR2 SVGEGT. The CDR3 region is CASSPSGTSLSNEQFF. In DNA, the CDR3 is TGTGCCAGCAGCCCTTCCGGGACTAGTTTATCCAATGAGCAGTTCTTC.

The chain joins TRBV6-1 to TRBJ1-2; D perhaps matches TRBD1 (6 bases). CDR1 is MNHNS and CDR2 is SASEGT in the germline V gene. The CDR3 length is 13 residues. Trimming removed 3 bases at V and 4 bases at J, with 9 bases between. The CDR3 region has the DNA TGTGCCAGCAGTGACGACAGGCTCTATGGCTACACCTTC. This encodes CASSDDRLYGYTF.

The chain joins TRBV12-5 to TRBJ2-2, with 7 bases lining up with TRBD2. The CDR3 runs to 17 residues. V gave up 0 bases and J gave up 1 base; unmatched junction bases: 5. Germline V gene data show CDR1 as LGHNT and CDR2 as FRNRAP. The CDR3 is CASGLVKSGENTGELFF. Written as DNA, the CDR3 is TGTGCTAGTGGTTTGGTGAAGAGCGGGGAGAACACCGGGGAGCTGTTTTTT.

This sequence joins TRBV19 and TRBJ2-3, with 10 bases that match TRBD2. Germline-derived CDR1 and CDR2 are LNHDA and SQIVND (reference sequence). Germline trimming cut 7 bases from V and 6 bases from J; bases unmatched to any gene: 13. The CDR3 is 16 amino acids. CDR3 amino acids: CASTPGLAAKGDTQYF. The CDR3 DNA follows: TGTGCCAGTACCCCAGGACTAGCGGCGAAAGGGGATACGCAGTATTTT.

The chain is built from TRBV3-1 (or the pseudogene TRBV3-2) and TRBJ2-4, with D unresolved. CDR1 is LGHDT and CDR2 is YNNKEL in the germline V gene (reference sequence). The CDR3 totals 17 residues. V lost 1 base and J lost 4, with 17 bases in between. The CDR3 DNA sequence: TGTGCCAGCAGCCAAGGTCGGTACAGCCCGTTAAAAAACATTCAGTACTTC. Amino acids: CASSQGRYSPLKNIQYF.

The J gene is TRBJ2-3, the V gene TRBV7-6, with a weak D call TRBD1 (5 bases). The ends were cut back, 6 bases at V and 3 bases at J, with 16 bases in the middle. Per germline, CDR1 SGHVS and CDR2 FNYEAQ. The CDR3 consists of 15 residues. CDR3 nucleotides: TGTGCCAGCAGGTTACGGCAGGGTTGGACAGATACGCAGTATTTT. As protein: CASRLRQGWTDTQYF.

CDR3: CASSLGNSQNIQYF. CDR3 coding DNA: TGTGCCAGCAGCTTAGGTAATTCCCAAAACATTCAGTACTTC. V and J are TRBV7-9 and TRBJ2-4; the D is unclear. The CDR3 spans 14 residues. CDR1 is SEHNR, CDR2 FQNEAQ, per germline (reference sequence). Between the trimmed V and J ends, which lost 1 base and 5 bases, there was a span of 9 bases.

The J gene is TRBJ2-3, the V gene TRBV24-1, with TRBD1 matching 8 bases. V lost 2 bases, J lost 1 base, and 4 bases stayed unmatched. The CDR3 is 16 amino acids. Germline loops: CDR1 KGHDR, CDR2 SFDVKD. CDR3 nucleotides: TGTGCCACCAGTGATTATGGACAGGGAGGCACAGATACGCAGTATTTT. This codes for CATSDYGQGGTDTQYF.

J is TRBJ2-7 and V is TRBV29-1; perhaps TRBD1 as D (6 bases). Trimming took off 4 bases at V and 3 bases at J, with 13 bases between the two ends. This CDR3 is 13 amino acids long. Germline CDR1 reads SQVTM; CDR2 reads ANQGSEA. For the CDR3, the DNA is TGCAGCGTTGGAGGGACACCTAGCTACGAGCAGTACTTC. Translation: CSVGGTPSYEQYF.

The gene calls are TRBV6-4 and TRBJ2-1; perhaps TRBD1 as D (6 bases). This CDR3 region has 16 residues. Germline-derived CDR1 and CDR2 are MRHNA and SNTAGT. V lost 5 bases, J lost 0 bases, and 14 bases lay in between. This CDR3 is CASSLQGQSSYNEQFF. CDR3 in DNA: TGTGCCAGCAGTCTACAAGGACAGAGCTCCTACAATGAGCAGTTCTTC.

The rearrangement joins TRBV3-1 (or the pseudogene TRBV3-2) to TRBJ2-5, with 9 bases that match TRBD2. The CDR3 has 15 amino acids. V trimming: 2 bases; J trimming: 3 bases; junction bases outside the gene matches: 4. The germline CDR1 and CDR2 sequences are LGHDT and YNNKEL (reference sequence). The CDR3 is CASSQLAGVKETQYF. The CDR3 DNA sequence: TGTGCCAGCAGCCAATTAGCGGGAGTAAAAGAGACCCAGTACTTC.

CDR3: CASSRTGGNTEAFF. The CDR3 DNA reads as TGTGCCAGCAGCCGGACAGGGGGGAACACTGAAGCTTTCTTT. The rearrangement joins TRBV7-9 to TRBJ1-1; 10 bases match TRBD1. J gave up 1 base and V 5 bases, and 1 base lay outside the gene matches. Germline V gene data show CDR1 as SEHNR and CDR2 as FQNEAQ (reference sequence). This CDR3 contains 14 residues.

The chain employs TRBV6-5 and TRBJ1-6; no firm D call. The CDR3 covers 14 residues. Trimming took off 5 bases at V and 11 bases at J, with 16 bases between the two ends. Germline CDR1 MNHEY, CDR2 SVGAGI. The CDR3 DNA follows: TGTGCCAGCAGTAACCTGGGAGGGTTGCCACCCCTCCACTTT. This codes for CASSNLGGLPPLHF.

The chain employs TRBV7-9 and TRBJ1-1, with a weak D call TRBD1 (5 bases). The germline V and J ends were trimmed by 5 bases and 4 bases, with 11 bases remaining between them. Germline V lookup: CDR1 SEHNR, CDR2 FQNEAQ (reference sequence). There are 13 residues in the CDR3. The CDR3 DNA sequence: TGTGCCAGCAGCCGCGGGACCACCACTGAAGCTTTCTTT. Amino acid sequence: CASSRGTTTEAFF.

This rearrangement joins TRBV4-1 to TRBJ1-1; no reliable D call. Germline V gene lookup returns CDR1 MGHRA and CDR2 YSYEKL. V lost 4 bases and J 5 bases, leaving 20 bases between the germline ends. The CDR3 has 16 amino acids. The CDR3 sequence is CASSPGNSGHGTEAFF. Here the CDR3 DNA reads TGCGCCAGCAGCCCGGGGAATTCTGGTCACGGAACTGAAGCTTTCTTT.

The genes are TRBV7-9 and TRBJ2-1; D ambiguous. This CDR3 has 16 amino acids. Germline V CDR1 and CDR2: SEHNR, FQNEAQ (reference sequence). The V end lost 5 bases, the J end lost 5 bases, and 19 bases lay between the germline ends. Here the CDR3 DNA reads TGTGCCAGCAGCCCGATAACTCTAATCCCCAACAATGAGCAGTTCTTC. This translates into CASSPITLIPNNEQFF.

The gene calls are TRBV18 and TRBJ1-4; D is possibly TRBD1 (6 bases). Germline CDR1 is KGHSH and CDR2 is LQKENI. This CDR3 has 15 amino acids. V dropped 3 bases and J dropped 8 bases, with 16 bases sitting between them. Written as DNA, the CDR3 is TGTGCCAGCTCACCTCGGACAGTTGAGGCCGAAAAACTGTTTTTT. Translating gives CASSPRTVEAEKLFF. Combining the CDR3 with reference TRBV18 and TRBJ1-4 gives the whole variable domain NAGVMQNPRHLVRRRGQEARLRCSPMKGHSHVYWYRQLPEEGLKFMVYLQKENIIDESGMPKERFSAEFPKEGPSILRIQQVVRGDSAAYFCASSPRTVEAEKLFFGSGTQLSVL.

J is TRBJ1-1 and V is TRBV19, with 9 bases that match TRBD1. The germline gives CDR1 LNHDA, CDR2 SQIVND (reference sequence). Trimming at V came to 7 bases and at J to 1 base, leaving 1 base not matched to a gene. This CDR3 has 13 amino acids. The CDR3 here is CASKGQGNTEAFF. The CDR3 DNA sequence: TGTGCCAGTAAGGGACAGGGGAACACTGAAGCTTTCTTT.

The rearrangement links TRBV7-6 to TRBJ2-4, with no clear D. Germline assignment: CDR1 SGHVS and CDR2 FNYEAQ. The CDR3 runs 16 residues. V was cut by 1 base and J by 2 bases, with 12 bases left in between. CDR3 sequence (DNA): TGTGCCAGCAGCTTAGAACGGCCAGGCCCCAAAAACATTCAGTACTTC. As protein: CASSLERPGPKNIQYF.

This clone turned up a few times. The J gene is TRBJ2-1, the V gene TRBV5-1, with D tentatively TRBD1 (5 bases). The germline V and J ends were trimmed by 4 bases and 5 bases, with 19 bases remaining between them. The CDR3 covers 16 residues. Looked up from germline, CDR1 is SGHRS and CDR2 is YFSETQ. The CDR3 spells CASSAQRTRVDNEQFF. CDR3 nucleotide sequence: TGCGCCAGCAGCGCCCAGAGGACCAGGGTTGACAATGAGCAGTTCTTC.

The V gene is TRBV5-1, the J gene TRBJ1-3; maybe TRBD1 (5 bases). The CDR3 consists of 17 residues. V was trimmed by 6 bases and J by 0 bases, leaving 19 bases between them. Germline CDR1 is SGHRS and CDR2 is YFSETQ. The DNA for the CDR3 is TGCGCCAGCACCGAACGGCCAGGGTTGCCCTCTGGAAACACCATATATTTT. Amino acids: CASTERPGLPSGNTIYF. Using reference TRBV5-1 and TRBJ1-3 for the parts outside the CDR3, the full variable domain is KAGVTQTPRYLIKTRGQQVTLSCSPISGHRSVSWYQQTPGQGLQFLFEYFSETQRNKGNFPGRFSGRQFSNSRSEMNVSTLELGDSALYLCASTERPGLPSGNTIYFGEGSWLTVV.

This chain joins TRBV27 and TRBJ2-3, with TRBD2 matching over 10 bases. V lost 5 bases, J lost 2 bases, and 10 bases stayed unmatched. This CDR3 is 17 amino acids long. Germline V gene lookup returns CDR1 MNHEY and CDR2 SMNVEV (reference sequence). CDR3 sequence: CASSPRTSGVLTDTQYF. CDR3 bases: TGTGCCAGCAGTCCCCGTACTAGCGGGGTCCTCACAGATACGCAGTATTTT.

The chain's CDR3 is CASSEFQGWGPDSYTF. The CDR3 nucleotides read TGTGCCAGCAGTGAATTTCAGGGGTGGGGACCGGATAGCTACACCTTC. J is TRBJ1-2 and V is TRBV6-1; D is possibly TRBD1 (6 bases). This CDR3 has 16 amino acids. V lost 2 bases, J lost 9 bases, and 22 bases lay in between. CDR1 is MNHNS, CDR2 SASEGT, per germline.

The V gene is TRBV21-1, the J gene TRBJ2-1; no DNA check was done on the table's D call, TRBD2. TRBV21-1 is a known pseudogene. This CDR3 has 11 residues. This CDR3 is CASRSVDEQFF. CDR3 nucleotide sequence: TGTGCCAGCAGGTCCGTCGATGAGCAGTTCTTC.

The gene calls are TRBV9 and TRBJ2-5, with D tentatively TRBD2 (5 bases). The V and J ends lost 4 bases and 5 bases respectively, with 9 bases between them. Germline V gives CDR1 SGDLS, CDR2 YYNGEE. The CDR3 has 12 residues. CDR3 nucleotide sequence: TGTGCCAGCAGCACGGGCGGGGAGACCCAGTACTTC. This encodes CASSTGGETQYF.

This chain's CDR3 is CSAGDTKETQYF. As DNA, the CDR3 is TGCAGCGCTGGGGACACCAAAGAGACCCAGTACTTC. The chain employs TRBV29-1 and TRBJ2-5, with a possible D match to TRBD1 (6 bases). Germline assignment: CDR1 SQVTM and CDR2 ANQGSEA. V lost 7 bases and J lost 3, with 12 bases in between. The CDR3 sequence is 12 residues long.

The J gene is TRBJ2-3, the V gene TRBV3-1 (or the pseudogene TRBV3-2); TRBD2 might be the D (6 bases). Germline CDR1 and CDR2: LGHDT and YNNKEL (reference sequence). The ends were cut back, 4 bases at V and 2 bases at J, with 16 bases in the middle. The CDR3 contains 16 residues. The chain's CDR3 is CASSLRASAITDTQYF. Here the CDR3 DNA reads TGTGCCAGCAGCCTTCGCGCTAGCGCGATCACAGATACGCAGTATTTT.

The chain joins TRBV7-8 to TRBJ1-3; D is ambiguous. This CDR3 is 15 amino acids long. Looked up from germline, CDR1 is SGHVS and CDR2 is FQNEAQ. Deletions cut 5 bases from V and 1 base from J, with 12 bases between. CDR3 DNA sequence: TGTGCCAGCAGCCCCGGGTCCTATTCTGGAAACACCATATATTTT. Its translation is CASSPGSYSGNTIYF.

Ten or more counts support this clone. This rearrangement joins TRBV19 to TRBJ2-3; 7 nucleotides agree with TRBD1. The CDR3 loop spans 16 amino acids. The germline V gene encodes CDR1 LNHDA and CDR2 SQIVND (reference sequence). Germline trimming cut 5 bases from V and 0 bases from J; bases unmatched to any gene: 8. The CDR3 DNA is TGTGCCAGTAGTGCCTCGGACAGGATTAGCACAGATACGCAGTATTTT. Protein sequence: CASSASDRISTDTQYF.

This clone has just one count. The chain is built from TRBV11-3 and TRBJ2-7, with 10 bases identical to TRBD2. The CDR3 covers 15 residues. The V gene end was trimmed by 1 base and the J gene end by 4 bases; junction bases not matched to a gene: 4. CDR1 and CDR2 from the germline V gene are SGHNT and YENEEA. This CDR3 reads CASSLGTSGIYEQYF. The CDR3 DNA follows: TGTGCCAGCAGCTTAGGTACTAGCGGGATTTACGAGCAGTACTTC.

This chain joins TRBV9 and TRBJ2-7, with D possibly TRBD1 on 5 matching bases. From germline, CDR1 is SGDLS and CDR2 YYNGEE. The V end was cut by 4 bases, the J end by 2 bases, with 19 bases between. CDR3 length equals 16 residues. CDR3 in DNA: TGTGCCAGCAGCCCCCAGGGTGGCGGTTTAACCTACGAGCAGTACTTC. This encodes CASSPQGGGLTYEQYF.

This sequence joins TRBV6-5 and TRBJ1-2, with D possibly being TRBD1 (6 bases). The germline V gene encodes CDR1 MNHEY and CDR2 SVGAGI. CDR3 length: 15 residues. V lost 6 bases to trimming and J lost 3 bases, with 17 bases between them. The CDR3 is CASSRGASSDYGYTF. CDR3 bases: TGTGCCAGCAGCAGGGGCGCATCAAGTGACTATGGCTACACCTTC.